The 31 T cell receptor beta chains reported below all come from one sample, sequenced in a study of T cells in Graves' hyperthyroidism and ophthalmopathy. TCR beta CDR3 regions were amplified from RNA. HTBI primers drove first-round RT-PCR of the TCR CDR3. TCRdb re-analysed the multiplex PCR reads in MiXCR, keeping a single row per CDR3 protein. Among roughly 200,000 distinct CDR3 sequences listed, around 17% were seen once. Specimen: blood. These receptors all come from a man aged 35 to 55 with Graves' hyperthyroidism.

As for this clonotype: The junction differs from germline at one of its ends, possibly a read error. V and J are TRBV13 and TRBJ2-1, with TRBD2 identical over 9 bases. Germline CDR1 reads PRHDT; CDR2 reads FYEKMQ (reference sequence). The CDR3 has 13 residues. CDR3 loop: CASNSGSPNEQFF. CDR3 in DNA: TGCGCCAGCAATAGCGGGAGCCCCAATGAGCAGTTCTTC.

This sequence joins TRBV20-1 and TRBJ2-3, with D tentatively TRBD2 (6 bases). The CDR3 spans 14 residues. Trimming took 4 bases from V and 1 from J, leaving 12 bases between them. Germline V CDR1 and CDR2: DFQATT, SNEGSKA (reference sequence). The chain's CDR3 is CSAKRGARTDTQYF. In DNA, the CDR3 is TGCAGTGCTAAACGCGGGGCCCGCACAGATACGCAGTATTTT.

This clonotype showed up many times. The J gene is TRBJ1-1, the V gene TRBV20-1, with 10 bases matching TRBD1. The J segment lost 0 bases and the V segment lost 5 bases, leaving 3 bases of the junction unmatched. Germline V gives CDR1 DFQATT, CDR2 SNEGSKA (reference sequence). This CDR3 has 14 residues. CDR3 residues: CSAGGQGMNTEAFF. DNA of the CDR3: TGCAGTGCTGGGGGACAGGGGATGAACACTGAAGCTTTCTTT.

J is TRBJ2-7 and V is TRBV7-9; 7 nucleotides match TRBD1. The V and J ends lost 4 bases and 4 bases, in that order; junction bases with no gene match: 13. CDR3 length: 16 amino acids. Germline V CDR1 and CDR2: SEHNR, FQNEAQ (reference sequence). CDR3 in amino acids: CASSSRQGPHPYEQYF. The CDR3 region has the DNA TGTGCCAGCAGCTCTCGACAGGGCCCCCATCCTTACGAGCAGTACTTC.

The V call is TRBV6-9, the J call TRBJ1-1; D is ambiguous. Germline CDR1 and CDR2: MNHGY and SVAAGI. V was clipped by 4 bases and J by 4 bases, with 22 bases between them. This CDR3 contains 17 residues. Here the CDR3 DNA reads TGTGCCAGCAGTTTAATCCTCGGGAGTGCGCTTACCACTGAAGCTTTCTTT. Its translation is CASSLILGSALTTEAFF.

This clonotype was found many times. The chain links TRBV3-1 to TRBJ1-6, with TRBD1 as a possible D gene (6 bases). V was cut by 2 bases and J by 9 bases, with 8 bases left in between. CDR3 length: 13 residues. The germline V gene encodes CDR1 LGHDT and CDR2 YNNKEL (reference sequence). As DNA, the CDR3 is TGTGCCAGCAGCCAAACAGGGACTTCACCCCTCCACTTT. Its translation: CASSQTGTSPLHF.

Only a few counts were recorded for this clonotype. J is TRBJ2-3 and V is TRBV9, with TRBD1 matching 7 bases. The CDR3 covers 16 residues. V dropped 3 bases and J dropped 3; count of bases not matched to a gene: 10. The germline V gene encodes CDR1 SGDLS and CDR2 YYNGEE. CDR3 loop: CASSETPTGRTDTQYF. Written as DNA, the CDR3 is TGTGCCAGCAGCGAAACCCCGACAGGGCGTACAGATACGCAGTATTTT.

This clonotype was recorded at least ten times. This chain connects TRBV3-1 to TRBJ1-2; D possibly corresponds to TRBD1 (5 bases). The CDR3 spans 16 residues. V was pared by 3 bases and J by 2 bases, with 16 bases between. The V gene's germline CDR1 is LGHDT and CDR2 YNNKEL (reference sequence). CDR3 in DNA: TGTGCCAGCAGCCACGAGGGTGGGGGGGGAAACTATGGCTACACCTTC. Residues: CASSHEGGGGNYGYTF.

This clonotype was detected a few times. For the CDR3, the DNA is TGTGCCAGCAGCCCCGGGTCCAACGAGCAGTACTTC. It is translated as CASSPGSNEQYF. The chain recombines TRBV7-3 with TRBJ2-7; D gene ambiguous. The length of the CDR3 is 12 residues. V dropped 5 bases and J dropped 5 bases, with 10 bases sitting between them. CDR1 is SGHTA and CDR2 is FQGTGA in the germline V gene.

The chain couples TRBV9 to TRBJ1-2; D gene ambiguous. V was shortened by 0 bases and J by 8 bases, with 8 bases between the two germline ends. Germline V lookup: CDR1 SGDLS, CDR2 YYNGEE. The CDR3 is 12 residues long. Here the CDR3 reads CASSVAEEGYTF. DNA of the CDR3: TGTGCCAGCAGCGTAGCGGAAGAGGGCTACACCTTC. Using reference TRBV9 and TRBJ1-2 for the parts outside the CDR3, the full variable domain is DSGVTQTPKHLITATGQRVTLRCSPRSGDLSVYWYQQSLDQGLQFLIQYYNGEERAKGNILERFSAQQFPDLHSELNLSSLELGDSALYFCASSVAEEGYTFGSGTRLTVV.

This clonotype was observed many times. This chain links TRBV9 with TRBJ1-5; D unresolved. CDR1 and CDR2 from the germline V gene are SGDLS and YYNGEE. This CDR3 spans 17 amino acids. Trimming stripped 4 bases from V and 1 base from J, with 18 bases between. The CDR3 sequence: CASSPRTEHDSNQPQHF. As DNA, the CDR3 is TGTGCCAGCAGCCCCCGGACGGAACACGACAGCAATCAGCCCCAGCATTTT. The variable domain in full, with the rest retrieved from reference TRBV9 and TRBJ1-5, is DSGVTQTPKHLITATGQRVTLRCSPRSGDLSVYWYQQSLDQGLQFLIQYYNGEERAKGNILERFSAQQFPDLHSELNLSSLELGDSALYFCASSPRTEHDSNQPQHFGDGTRLSIL.

This clonotype came up a few times. The chain is built from TRBV6-1 and TRBJ1-5, with D perhaps matching TRBD1 (5 bases). This CDR3 spans 16 amino acids. V lost 6 bases to trimming and J lost 2 bases, with 17 bases between them. Germline-derived CDR1 and CDR2 are MNHNS and SASEGT. CDR3 DNA sequence: TGTGCCAGCAGCGAATGGGGGTTTGGGGGCAATCAGCCCCAGCATTTT. Its protein is CASSEWGFGGNQPQHF.

The chain uses TRBV4-3 and TRBJ2-3; 13 bases map to TRBD2. The CDR3 is made up of 17 amino acids. The V gene's germline CDR1 is LGHNA and CDR2 YSLEER. The V and J ends lost 0 bases and 5 bases, in that order; junction bases with no gene match: 5. CDR3 residues: CASSQESLAGGQDTQYF. The CDR3 nucleotides read TGCGCCAGCAGCCAAGAGTCACTAGCGGGGGGGCAAGATACGCAGTATTTT.

This clonotype was seen only a few times. This may be a read error, as it is one base from a much larger clone. V gene TRBV3-1 combines with J gene TRBJ2-5; a possible D gene is TRBD2 (6 bases). This CDR3 has 14 residues. Germline V CDR1 and CDR2: LGHDT, YNNKEL (reference sequence). The CDR3 DNA is TGTGCCAGCAGCCAGGGGGACTCCAGGGAGACCCAGCACTTC. This encodes CASSQGDSRETQHF.

The sample holds many counts of this clonotype. This chain joins TRBV20-1 and TRBJ2-7, with no clear D. V was clipped by 3 bases and J by 3 bases, with 15 bases between them. The germline CDR1 and CDR2 sequences are DFQATT and SNEGSKA (reference sequence). The CDR3 covers 14 residues. CDR3 loop: CSARESRQLYEQYF. For the CDR3, the DNA is TGCAGTGCTAGGGAATCGAGGCAGCTCTACGAGCAGTACTTC.

The table lists this clonotype with a few counts. This chain connects TRBV10-3 to TRBJ1-2; 8 bases fit TRBD1. J was trimmed by 2 bases and V by 11 bases; bases with no gene match: 7. The CDR3 extends over 13 amino acids. Germline-derived CDR1 and CDR2 are ENHRY and SYGVKD. This CDR3 reads CAAGQGSNYGYTF. For the CDR3, the DNA is TGTGCCGCCGGACAGGGATCGAACTATGGCTACACCTTC.

The V call is TRBV30, the J call TRBJ2-1, with D possibly matching TRBD1 (5 bases). V was trimmed by 1 base and J by 6 bases, leaving 13 bases between them. The germline V gene has CDR1 GTSNPN and CDR2 SVGIG (reference sequence). This CDR3 is 14 amino acids long. The CDR3 region has the DNA TGTGCCTGGAGTGCGCTCAGGGTGGGCAATGAGCAGTTCTTC. Its translation: CAWSALRVGNEQFF.

Only a few counts were recorded for this clonotype. The genes are TRBV9 and TRBJ2-1, with 9 positions matching TRBD1. The CDR3 length is 18 residues. Germline V gene data show CDR1 as SGDLS and CDR2 as YYNGEE. V lost 3 bases and J lost 1; bases outside the gene matches: 11. The CDR3 DNA follows: TGTGCCAGCAGCGGGAGGACAGGGGAAGAATGGTCCTACAATGAGCAGTTCTTC. Translation gives CASSGRTGEEWSYNEQFF.

This clonotype was detected ten times or more. The V gene is TRBV20-1, the J gene TRBJ1-1; D is unresolved. The germline CDR1 and CDR2 sequences are DFQATT and SNEGSKA (reference sequence). Trimming took 3 bases from V and 1 from J, leaving 9 bases between them. This CDR3 has 13 amino acids. CDR3 residues: CSARTQPNTEAFF. DNA for the CDR3: TGCAGTGCTAGGACACAGCCGAACACTGAAGCTTTCTTT.

The gene calls are TRBV29-1 and TRBJ2-1, with 8 bases fitting TRBD1. V gave up 2 bases and J gave up 7 bases; unmatched junction bases: 7. Germline V gene data show CDR1 as SQVTM and CDR2 as ANQGSEA. There are 14 residues in the CDR3. The CDR3 DNA reads TGCAGCGTTGAACGGACAGGGTTAAGAAATGAGCAGTTCTTC. This encodes CSVERTGLRNEQFF.

The chain is built from TRBV30 and TRBJ1-1; TRBD1 matches at 7 bases. V gave up 1 base and J gave up 0 bases; unmatched junction bases: 5. Per germline, CDR1 GTSNPN and CDR2 SVGIG (reference sequence). The CDR3 totals 15 residues. The CDR3: CAWSGQGEMNTEAFF. The CDR3, as DNA: TGTGCCTGGAGTGGTCAGGGGGAGATGAACACTGAAGCTTTCTTT.

This chain connects TRBV7-2 to TRBJ2-7, with 13 bases aligning to TRBD2. Germline CDR1 and CDR2: SGHTA and FQGNSA. The V and J ends lost 7 bases and 6 bases, in that order; junction bases with no gene match: 6. This CDR3 comprises 14 residues. Here the CDR3 reads CASTTGLAGTEQYF. Written as DNA, the CDR3 is TGTGCCAGCACGACGGGACTAGCGGGGACCGAGCAGTACTTC.

About this clonotype: This clone may be a read error of a much larger clone one base away. This chain links TRBV28 with TRBJ2-1; 8 nucleotides align to TRBD2. The germline CDR1 and CDR2 sequences are MDHEN and SYDVKM. This CDR3 is built from 17 residues. CDR3 in amino acids: CASSLPQAGAPYNEQLF. In nucleotides, the CDR3 is TGTGCCAGCAGTTTACCACAAGCGGGGGCTCCCTACAATGAGCAGCTCTTC.

This clonotype showed up many times. The chain is built from TRBV7-2 and TRBJ1-1; D unresolved. CDR1 and CDR2 (germline): SGHTA, FQGNSA. V lost 5 bases, J lost 0 bases, and 13 bases lay in between. The CDR3 consists of 15 residues. The CDR3 sequence is CASSPTRRMNTEAFF. The CDR3 DNA sequence: TGTGCCAGCAGCCCGACCAGGAGAATGAACACTGAAGCTTTCTTT.

This clonotype was observed at least ten times. The chain carries TRBV7-9 and TRBJ1-5, with D unresolved. The V end was cut by 0 bases, the J end by 5 bases, with 5 bases between. CDR3 length equals 13 residues. Germline lookup yields CDR1 SEHNR and CDR2 FQNEAQ (reference sequence). The CDR3 nucleotides are TGTGCCAGCAGCTTAGCCAGTTATCAGCCCCAGCATTTT. It codes for CASSLASYQPQHF. The whole variable domain, filled in from reference TRBV7-9 and TRBJ1-5, reads DTGVSQNPRHKITKRGQNVTFRCDPISEHNRLYWYRQTLGQGPEFLTYFQNEAQLEKSRLLSDRFSAERPKGSFSTLEIQRTEQGDSAMYLCASSLASYQPQHFGDGTRLSIL.

Remarks on this clonotype: At one end, the junction sequence differs from germline, possibly due to a read error. J is TRBJ2-2 and V is TRBV20-1; a possible D gene is TRBD1 (6 bases). There are 16 residues in the CDR3. Germline V CDR1 and CDR2: DFQATT, SNEGSKA (reference sequence). The CDR3 bases are TGCAGTGCTAGAGATCAACGTAAGGGGGACACCGGGGAGCTGTCTTTT. It specifies CSARDQRKGDTGELSF.

V is TRBV19 and J is TRBJ1-1; D ambiguous. The CDR3 length is 14 residues. Germline V gene sequence: CDR1 LNHDA, CDR2 SQIVND (reference sequence). V was shortened by 0 bases and J by 6 bases, with 11 bases between the two germline ends. CDR3: CASSIDRMVAEAFF. In nucleotides, the CDR3 is TGTGCCAGTAGTATAGATAGGATGGTAGCTGAAGCTTTCTTT.

This clonotype was found many times. V usage is TRBV7-9 and J usage is TRBJ2-1; a possible D gene is TRBD2 (5 bases). V was trimmed by 0 bases and J by 7 bases, leaving 10 bases between them. The V gene's germline CDR1 is SEHNR and CDR2 FQNEAQ (reference sequence). CDR3 length equals 14 residues. The CDR3 nucleotides are TGTGCCAGCAGCTTAGCCGGGAAGAGAAATGAGCAGTTCTTC. This gives the protein CASSLAGKRNEQFF.

This clonotype occurred a few times. The chain is built from TRBV4-2 and TRBJ1-2; TRBD1 matches 8 bases. V shed 0 bases and J 7 bases; nucleotides not matched to a gene: 10. CDR3 length equals 16 residues. The germline gives CDR1 LGHNA, CDR2 YNFKEQ. CDR3 residues: CASSQDGTDRGGGYTF. The CDR3 DNA reads as TGTGCCAGCAGCCAAGATGGGACCGACAGGGGAGGTGGCTACACCTTC.

The V call is TRBV12-3 or TRBV12-4, the J call TRBJ2-1, with 7 bases matching TRBD2. CDR3 length: 14 amino acids. The J segment lost 6 bases and the V segment lost 7 bases, leaving 9 bases of the junction unmatched. CDR3 protein: CASNQPPGGNEQFF. CDR3 coding DNA: TGTGCCAGCAACCAACCCCCGGGGGGCAATGAGCAGTTCTTC.

This clonotype was found many times. The rearrangement uses TRBV7-2 and TRBJ2-7; D is undetermined. The CDR3 is 13 residues long. Germline loops: CDR1 SGHTA, CDR2 FQGNSA. V was pared by 1 base and J by 1 base, with 5 bases between. The CDR3, as DNA: TGTGCCAGCAGCTTAGAATTGTCCTACGAGCAGTACTTC. Translating it yields CASSLELSYEQYF.